The clone carrying this T cell receptor (beta chain) has just a few counts. In the authors' methods: Amplification from reference gene primers served as the basis for estimated nucleated cell counts. TCRdb's table, derived via immunoSEQ multiplex PCR, lists solely in-frame clones and lacks some. V, J and clone size are those of that table, while D and trimming were read from the DNA. The profile shows 150,000 or so clones, around 86% of them singletons. The entry originates in a study of blood T cell repertoires in COVID-19. About the research overall: Acute-phase and convalescent COVID-19 samples originated in the United States, Italy and Spain. T cells, B-cell-depleted T cells, or PBMCs provided the cDNA or gDNA that served as material.

This clonotype was sampled from an older man who had recovered from COVID-19. The sample was peripheral blood.

As DNA, the CDR3 is TGTGCCAGCAGCCTCAAGACTAGCTCCTACAATGAGCAGTTCTTC. Residues: CASSLKTSSYNEQFF. The genes are TRBV11-2 and TRBJ2-1; maybe TRBD2 (6 bases). Trimming left V 5 bases short and J 0 bases short, with 11 bases between. The germline V gene encodes CDR1 SGHAT and CDR2 FQNNGV. The CDR3 is 15 amino acids.